The 28 T cell receptor beta chains below were found in one sample sequenced in a study of control samples from healthy donors and cancer patients. Only in-frame clones appear in the TCRdb table, and some are missing; sequencing was by immunoSEQ multiplex PCR. Seen here are around 94,000 clones, around 87% observed once, and the top ten hold roughly 1.2%. The sample comprised blood. Receptors were obtained from a woman aged 50 to 60 in good health.

In this sample, this clone turned up once. The CDR3 nucleotides are TGTGCCAGCTCACCTGAAGGGTCACCTAACTATGGCTACACCTTC. Its translation is CASSPEGSPNYGYTF. J is TRBJ1-2 and V is TRBV18; D not certain. CDR1 and CDR2 from the germline V gene are KGHSH and LQKENI. V dropped 3 bases and J dropped 0 bases, with 11 bases sitting between them. The CDR3 contains 15 residues. The full variable domain, rest sourced from reference TRBV18 and TRBJ1-2, is NAGVMQNPRHLVRRRGQEARLRCSPMKGHSHVYWYRQLPEEGLKFMVYLQKENIIDESGMPKERFSAEFPKEGPSILRIQQVVRGDSAAYFCASSPEGSPNYGYTFGSGTRLTVV.

This clone was detected once. V is TRBV19 and J is TRBJ1-2; TRBD1 aligns across 7 bases. CDR1 is LNHDA and CDR2 is SQIVND in the germline V gene (reference sequence). V lost 6 bases, J lost 3 bases, and 7 bases stayed unmatched. The CDR3 length is 14 residues. CDR3 region: CASRPGTADYGYTF. The CDR3 region has the DNA TGTGCCAGTAGGCCCGGGACAGCGGACTATGGCTACACCTTC.

The rearrangement joins TRBV4-2 to TRBJ2-7; 12 nucleotides agree with TRBD1. This CDR3 comprises 17 residues. Looked up from germline, CDR1 is LGHNA and CDR2 is YNFKEQ. After removal of 0 bases from V and 1 base from J, the junction contained 4 bases not matched to a gene. CDR3 sequence reads: CASSQEGQGALSYEQYF. Written as DNA, the CDR3 is TGTGCCAGCAGCCAAGAGGGACAGGGGGCTCTGTCCTACGAGCAGTACTTC.

The chain joins TRBV14 to TRBJ1-2; D uncertain. Per germline, CDR1 SGHDN and CDR2 FVKESK. The CDR3 sequence is 13 residues long. V was cut by 1 base and J by 6 bases, with 9 bases left in between. CDR3 coding DNA: TGTGCCAGCAGCCAAGCCCGGACGAATGGCTACACCTTC. Its protein product is CASSQARTNGYTF. The full variable domain, completed using reference TRBV14 and TRBJ1-2, is EAGVTQFPSHSVIEKGQTVTLRCDPISGHDNLYWYRRVMGKEIKFLLHFVKESKQDESGMPNNRFLAERTGGTYSTLKVQPAELEDSGVYFCASSQARTNGYTFGSGTRLTVV.

The chain carries TRBV5-6 and TRBJ1-3, with D unclear. Trimming left V 2 bases short and J 11 bases short, with 17 bases between. Germline V gene sequence: CDR1 SGHDT, CDR2 YYEEEE. CDR3 length: 14 residues. The CDR3 region has the DNA TGTGCCAGCAGCTTTCTCCAACGGCCTGCCTCCATATATTTT. Protein sequence: CASSFLQRPASIYF.

This clone turned up a few times. The chain employs TRBV15 and TRBJ2-3; D is undetermined. Germline lookup yields CDR1 LNHNV and CDR2 YYDKDF (reference sequence). The CDR3 totals 15 residues. Trimming took 3 bases from V and 3 from J, leaving 13 bases between them. The CDR3 region has the DNA TGTGCCACCAGCAGTCTTCTAGGCGCGACAGATACGCAGTATTTT. The encoded protein is CATSSLLGATDTQYF.

V is TRBV5-8 and J is TRBJ1-1; D is ambiguous. The length of the CDR3 is 16 residues. The germline gives CDR1 SGHTS, CDR2 YDEGEE. V lost 2 bases and J lost 2, with 16 bases in between. In DNA, the CDR3 is TGTGCCAGCAGCTTCCTCCTTGGGTCAGTTAACACTGAAGCTTTCTTT. Translating it yields CASSFLLGSVNTEAFF. Variable domain in full (rest from reference TRBV5-8 and TRBJ1-1): EAGVTQSPTHLIKTRGQQATLRCSPISGHTSVYWYQQALGLGLQFLLWYDEGEERNRGNFPPRFSGRQFPNYSSELNVNALELEDSALYLCASSFLLGSVNTEAFFGQGTRLTVV.

The chain couples TRBV6-2 or TRBV6-3 to TRBJ1-5, with D possibly TRBD1 on 5 matching bases. This CDR3 has 15 amino acids. Per germline, CDR1 MNHEY and CDR2 SVGEGT. Trimming stripped 4 bases from V and 3 bases from J, with 13 bases between. The CDR3 bases are TGTGCCAGCAGTTCCCAAGACAGTCTCAATCAGCCCCAGCATTTT. Its protein product is CASSSQDSLNQPQHF.

The chain couples TRBV7-9 to TRBJ2-1; unclear D gene. Trimming pared 6 bases from V and 16 bases from J, leaving 22 bases between. Germline V gene data show CDR1 as SEHNR and CDR2 as FQNEAQ (reference sequence). The length of the CDR3 is 13 residues. The CDR3 sequence: CASRDRPSERSFF. CDR3 sequence (DNA): TGTGCCAGCAGGGACCGTCCCAGCGAGAGGAGTTTCTTC.

The chain combines TRBV5-4 with TRBJ2-1, with 11 bases identical to TRBD2. Germline values: CDR1 SGHNT, CDR2 YYREEE (reference sequence). Germline trimming cut 5 bases from V and 5 bases from J; bases unmatched to any gene: 6. CDR3 length equals 15 residues. CDR3 in DNA: TGTGCCAGCAGTTTAGCGGGGGGGGGCAACAATGAGCAGTTCTTC. Its translation: CASSLAGGGNNEQFF.

This clone has a handful of counts. J is TRBJ2-3 and V is TRBV28; D is perhaps TRBD1 (5 bases). Germline lookup yields CDR1 MDHEN and CDR2 SYDVKM. Deletions cut 6 bases from V and 6 bases from J, with 22 bases between. The CDR3 sequence is 16 residues long. In DNA, the CDR3 is TGTGCCAGCAGCCCCAACACAGGACATTCTGTGGATACGCAGTATTTT. It specifies CASSPNTGHSVDTQYF.

The chain links TRBV2 to TRBJ1-2; 9 bases are shared with TRBD1. The germline V gene has CDR1 SNHLY and CDR2 FYNNEI. CDR3 length: 14 residues. Trimming cost V 10 bases and J 6 bases; bases outside gene matches: 12. CDR3 residues: CATKGQGRRNGYTF. CDR3 DNA: TGTGCCACCAAGGGACAGGGTAGGAGAAATGGCTACACCTTC.

As for this clone: One end of the junction fails to match germline, which may point to a read error. The rearrangement links TRBV27 to TRBJ2-5; D is ambiguous. The V gene's germline CDR1 is MNHEY and CDR2 SMNVEV (reference sequence). The length of the CDR3 is 10 residues. The CDR3 is CTSRQETQYF. For the CDR3, the DNA is TGTACCAGCAGGCAAGAGACCCAGTACTTC.

The chain recombines TRBV27 with TRBJ2-7, with D possibly TRBD2 on 6 matching bases. The CDR3 is made up of 16 amino acids. Germline lookup yields CDR1 MNHEY and CDR2 SMNVEV (reference sequence). With 7 bases removed from V and 6 bases from J, the gap between germline ends came to 25 bases. DNA for the CDR3: TGTGCCAGCACGGCCTATGGGGCAGGGAGGCGGATCGAGCAGTACTTC. Protein product: CASTAYGAGRRIEQYF.

V and J are TRBV19 and TRBJ1-1, with D hard to call. Trimming removed 4 bases from V and 1 base from J, with 13 bases in between. Per the germline V gene, CDR1 is LNHDA and CDR2 is SQIVND (reference sequence). The CDR3 length is 15 residues. Here the CDR3 reads CASSSGSGRNTEAFF. DNA of the CDR3: TGTGCCAGTAGTAGCGGCTCAGGACGGAACACTGAAGCTTTCTTT.

V gene TRBV27 combines with J gene TRBJ2-1; unclear D gene. CDR3 length: 13 amino acids. Germline lookup yields CDR1 MNHEY and CDR2 SMNVEV (reference sequence). V was pared by 6 bases and J by 8 bases, with 14 bases between. CDR3 coding DNA: TGTGCCAGCAGGGCATGGCGTTTGGATGAGCAGTTCTTC. Its protein is CASRAWRLDEQFF.

To note about this clone: The junction does not match germline at one end; this may be a read error. The chain employs TRBV10-3 and TRBJ1-2, with 8 bases identical to TRBD1. The CDR3 runs 14 residues. Germline values: CDR1 ENHRY, CDR2 SYGVKD. CDR3 sequence reads: CAIRELDREDGYTF. The CDR3 DNA is TGTGCCATCAGGGAGTTGGACAGGGAGGATGGCTACACCTTC.

The chain combines TRBV5-6 with TRBJ1-3; 7 bases agree with TRBD1. The CDR3 totals 16 residues. CDR1 and CDR2 (germline): SGHDT, YYEEEE. The V gene end was trimmed by 0 bases and the J gene end by 2 bases; junction bases not matched to a gene: 5. The CDR3 sequence: CASSLGQGRPGNTIYF. In DNA, the CDR3 is TGTGCCAGCAGCTTGGGACAGGGTCGACCTGGAAACACCATATATTTT.

The genes are TRBV7-2 and TRBJ1-3; perhaps TRBD1 as D (6 bases). The CDR3 runs to 16 residues. Trimming stripped 5 bases from V and 0 bases from J, with 14 bases between. CDR1 is SGHTA and CDR2 is FQGNSA in the germline V gene. CDR3 DNA sequence: TGTGCCAGCAGCCGCGGGGGCCCCTTCTCTGGAAACACCATATATTTT. Translated: CASSRGGPFSGNTIYF.

The V gene is TRBV7-9, the J gene TRBJ1-1; D gene unclear. The CDR3 sequence is 13 residues long. Germline assignment: CDR1 SEHNR and CDR2 FQNEAQ (reference sequence). The V end was cut by 3 bases, the J end by 2 bases, with 7 bases between. The CDR3 protein is CASSFGENTEAFF. In DNA form, the CDR3 reads TGTGCCAGCAGCTTTGGGGAAAACACTGAAGCTTTCTTT.

V and J are TRBV28 and TRBJ2-7; D is uncertain. The CDR3 length is 16 residues. The germline CDR1 and CDR2 sequences are MDHEN and SYDVKM. V was trimmed by 2 bases and J by 6 bases, leaving 20 bases between them. CDR3 loop: CASSLGNSWDASEQYF. CDR3 nucleotides: TGTGCCAGCAGTTTAGGGAACAGTTGGGATGCGAGCGAGCAGTACTTC.

The chain links TRBV5-1 to TRBJ1-5, with D tentatively TRBD1 (5 bases). The germline V gene has CDR1 SGHRS and CDR2 YFSETQ. Trimming pared 3 bases from V and 3 bases from J, leaving 10 bases between. This CDR3 is built from 14 residues. Written as DNA, the CDR3 is TGCGCCAGCAGCTCGACAGACTACAATCAGCCCCAGCATTTT. It translates to CASSSTDYNQPQHF.

This sequence joins TRBV27 and TRBJ2-7; weak D call: TRBD1 (6 bases). The CDR3 extends over 13 amino acids. CDR1 and CDR2 from the germline V gene are MNHEY and SMNVEV (reference sequence). V was pared by 3 bases and J by 5 bases, with 11 bases between. The CDR3 region is CASSFTGPHEQYF. For the CDR3, the DNA is TGTGCCAGCAGTTTCACAGGGCCCCACGAGCAGTACTTC.

In nucleotides, the CDR3 is TGTGCCAGCTCACCCGCTGCAAGGGAGAACAATGAGCAGTTCTTC. Amino acid sequence: CASSPAARENNEQFF. The V call is TRBV18, the J call TRBJ2-1; TRBD2 might be the D (5 bases). The CDR3 is 15 amino acids. V lost 3 bases to trimming and J lost 5 bases, with 14 bases between them. Germline values: CDR1 KGHSH, CDR2 LQKENI.

This chain joins TRBV27 and TRBJ1-1, with a weak D call TRBD1 (6 bases). V lost 2 bases and J 6 bases, leaving 13 bases between the germline ends. This CDR3 is built from 14 residues. Germline CDR1 reads MNHEY; CDR2 reads SMNVEV (reference sequence). The CDR3 DNA sequence: TGTGCCAGCAGTTTACAGGGGTTTTTATCTGAAGCTTTCTTT. This gives the protein CASSLQGFLSEAFF.

V usage is TRBV15 and J usage is TRBJ1-5, with D perhaps TRBD1 (5 bases). The germline CDR1 and CDR2 sequences are LNHNV and YYDKDF (reference sequence). This CDR3 has 17 amino acids. The V end was cut by 4 bases, the J end by 6 bases, with 22 bases between. The CDR3 DNA reads as TGTGCCACCAGCAAGGGGCGGGGGAAGGCCCTAGGTCAGCCCCAGCATTTT. This encodes CATSKGRGKALGQPQHF.

The chain recombines TRBV5-4 with TRBJ1-2; tentatively, D is TRBD1 (6 bases). Germline V gives CDR1 SGHNT, CDR2 YYREEE (reference sequence). The V end was cut by 3 bases, the J end by 0 bases, with 15 bases between. The CDR3 loop spans 16 amino acids. The CDR3 protein is CASSSAAGAANYGYTF. As DNA, the CDR3 is TGTGCCAGCAGCTCAGCCGCAGGGGCGGCTAACTATGGCTACACCTTC.

This chain connects TRBV7-2 to TRBJ2-5; 9 positions agree with TRBD2. V was clipped by 4 bases and J by 2 bases; unmatched bases: 2. Germline V lookup: CDR1 SGHTA, CDR2 FQGNSA. The CDR3 has 14 amino acids. The CDR3 here is CASSSSGAQETQYF. CDR3 sequence (DNA): TGTGCCAGCAGCTCTAGCGGGGCACAAGAGACCCAGTACTTC. The full variable domain, completed using reference TRBV7-2 and TRBJ2-5, is GAGVSQSPSNKVTEKGKDVELRCDPISGHTALYWYRQSLGQGLEFLIYFQGNSAPDKSGLPSDRFSAERTGGSVSTLTIQRTQQEDSAVYLCASSSSGAQETQYFGPGTRLLVL.